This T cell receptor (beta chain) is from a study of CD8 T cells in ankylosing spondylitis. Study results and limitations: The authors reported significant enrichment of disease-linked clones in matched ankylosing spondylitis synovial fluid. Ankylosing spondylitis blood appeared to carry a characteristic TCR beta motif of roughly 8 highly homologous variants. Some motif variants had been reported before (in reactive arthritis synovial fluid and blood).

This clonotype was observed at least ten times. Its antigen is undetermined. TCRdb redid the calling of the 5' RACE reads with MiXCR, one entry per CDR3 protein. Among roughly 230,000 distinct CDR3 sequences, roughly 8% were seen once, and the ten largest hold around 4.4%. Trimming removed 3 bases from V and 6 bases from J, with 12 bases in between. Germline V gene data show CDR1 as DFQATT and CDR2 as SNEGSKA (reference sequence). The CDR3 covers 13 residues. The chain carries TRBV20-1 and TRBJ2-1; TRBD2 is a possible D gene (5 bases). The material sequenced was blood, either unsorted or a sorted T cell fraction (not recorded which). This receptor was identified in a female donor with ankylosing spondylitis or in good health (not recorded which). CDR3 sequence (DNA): TGCAGTGCTAGTAAACTAGTTGGCAATGAGCAGTTCTTC. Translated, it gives CSASKLVGNEQFF.